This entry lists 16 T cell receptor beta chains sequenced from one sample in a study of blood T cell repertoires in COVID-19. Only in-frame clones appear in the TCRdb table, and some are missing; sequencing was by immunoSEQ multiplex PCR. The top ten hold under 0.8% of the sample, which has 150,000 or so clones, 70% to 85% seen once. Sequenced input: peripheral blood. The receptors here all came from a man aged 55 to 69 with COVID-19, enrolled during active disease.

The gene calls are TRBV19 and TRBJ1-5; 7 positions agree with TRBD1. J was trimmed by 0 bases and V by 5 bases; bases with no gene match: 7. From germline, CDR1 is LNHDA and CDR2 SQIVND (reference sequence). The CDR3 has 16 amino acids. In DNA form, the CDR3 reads TGTGCCAGTAGTGCCACCGGGACAGTTAGCAATCAGCCCCAGCATTTT. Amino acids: CASSATGTVSNQPQHF.

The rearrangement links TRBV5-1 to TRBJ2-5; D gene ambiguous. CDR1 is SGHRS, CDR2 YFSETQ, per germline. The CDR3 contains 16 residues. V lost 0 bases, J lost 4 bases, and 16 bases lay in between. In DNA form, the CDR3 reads TGCGCCAGCAGCTTGGAATGGCCAGGCCCTGGAGAGACCCAGTACTTC. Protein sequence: CASSLEWPGPGETQYF.

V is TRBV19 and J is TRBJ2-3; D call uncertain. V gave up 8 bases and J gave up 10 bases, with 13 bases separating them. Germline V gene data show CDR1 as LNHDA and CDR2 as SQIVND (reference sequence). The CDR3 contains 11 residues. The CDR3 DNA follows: TGTGCCAGTCGGAACGACATGGCGCAGTATTTT. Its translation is CASRNDMAQYF. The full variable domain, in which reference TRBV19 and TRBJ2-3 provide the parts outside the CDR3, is DGGITQSPKYLFRKEGQNVTLSCEQNLNHDAMYWYRQDPGQGLRLIYYSQIVNDFQKGDIAEGYSVSREKKESFPLTVTSAQKNPTAFYLCASRNDMAQYFGPGTRLTVL.

CDR3 in amino acids: CASSLIGGANTEAFF. DNA for the CDR3: TGTGCCAGCAGCTTAATAGGGGGCGCGAACACTGAAGCTTTCTTT. This chain connects TRBV7-3 to TRBJ1-1; 7 bases align to TRBD1. CDR3 length: 15 amino acids. Germline assignment: CDR1 SGHTA and CDR2 FQGTGA. V dropped 1 base and J dropped 1; count of bases not matched to a gene: 3.

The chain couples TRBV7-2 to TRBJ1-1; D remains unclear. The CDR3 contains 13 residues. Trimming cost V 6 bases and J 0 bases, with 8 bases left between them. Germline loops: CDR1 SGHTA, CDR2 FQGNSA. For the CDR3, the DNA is TGTGCCAGCAGTCGACAACTGAACACTGAAGCTTTCTTT. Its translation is CASSRQLNTEAFF.

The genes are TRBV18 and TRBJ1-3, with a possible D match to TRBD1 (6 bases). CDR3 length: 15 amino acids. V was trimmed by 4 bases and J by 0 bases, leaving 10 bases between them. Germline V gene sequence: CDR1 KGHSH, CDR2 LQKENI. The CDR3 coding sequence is TGTGCCAGCTCACGACTGGACAGCTCTGGAAACACCATATATTTT. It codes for CASSRLDSSGNTIYF.

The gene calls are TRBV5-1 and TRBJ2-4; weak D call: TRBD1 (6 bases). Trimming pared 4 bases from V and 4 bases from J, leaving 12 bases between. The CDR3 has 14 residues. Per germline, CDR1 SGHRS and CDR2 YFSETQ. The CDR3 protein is CASSVTGGKNIQYF. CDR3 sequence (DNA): TGCGCCAGCAGCGTGACAGGTGGGAAAAACATTCAGTACTTC. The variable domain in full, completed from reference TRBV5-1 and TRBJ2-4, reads KAGVTQTPRYLIKTRGQQVTLSCSPISGHRSVSWYQQTPGQGLQFLFEYFSETQRNKGNFPGRFSGRQFSNSRSEMNVSTLELGDSALYLCASSVTGGKNIQYFGAGTRLSVL.

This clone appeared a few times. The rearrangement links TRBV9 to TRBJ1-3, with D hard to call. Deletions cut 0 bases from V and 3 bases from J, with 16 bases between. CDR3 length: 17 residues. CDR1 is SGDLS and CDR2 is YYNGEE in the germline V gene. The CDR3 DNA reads TGTGCCAGCAGCGTAGGGAGTCAGAGGGTTTTTGGAAACACCATATATTTT. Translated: CASSVGSQRVFGNTIYF.

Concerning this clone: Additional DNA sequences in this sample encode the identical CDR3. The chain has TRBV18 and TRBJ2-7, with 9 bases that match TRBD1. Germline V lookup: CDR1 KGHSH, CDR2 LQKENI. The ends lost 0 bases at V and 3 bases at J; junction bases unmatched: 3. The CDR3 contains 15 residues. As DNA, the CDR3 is TGTGCCAGCTCACCACCGGGACAGGGAAGCTACGAGCAGTACTTC. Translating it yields CASSPPGQGSYEQYF. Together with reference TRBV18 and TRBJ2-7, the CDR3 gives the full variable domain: NAGVMQNPRHLVRRRGQEARLRCSPMKGHSHVYWYRQLPEEGLKFMVYLQKENIIDESGMPKERFSAEFPKEGPSILRIQQVVRGDSAAYFCASSPPGQGSYEQYFGPGTRLTVT.

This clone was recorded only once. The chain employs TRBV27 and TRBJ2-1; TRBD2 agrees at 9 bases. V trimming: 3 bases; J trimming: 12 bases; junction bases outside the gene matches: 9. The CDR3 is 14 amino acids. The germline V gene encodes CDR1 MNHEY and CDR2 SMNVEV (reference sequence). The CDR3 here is CASSFSSGTRGQFF. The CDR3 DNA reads TGTGCCAGCAGTTTTTCTAGCGGGACCCGGGGGCAGTTCTTC.

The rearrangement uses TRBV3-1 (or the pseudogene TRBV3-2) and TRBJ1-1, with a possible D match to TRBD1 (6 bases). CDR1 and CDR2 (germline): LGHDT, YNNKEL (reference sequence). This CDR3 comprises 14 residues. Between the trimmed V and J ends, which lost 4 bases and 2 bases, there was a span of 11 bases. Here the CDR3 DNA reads TGTGCCAGCAGCCGGACAGACGTTAACACTGAAGCTTTCTTT. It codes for CASSRTDVNTEAFF.

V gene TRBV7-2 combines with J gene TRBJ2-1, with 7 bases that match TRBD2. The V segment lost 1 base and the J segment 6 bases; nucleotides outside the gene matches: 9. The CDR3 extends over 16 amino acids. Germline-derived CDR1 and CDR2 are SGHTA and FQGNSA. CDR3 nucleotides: TGTGCCAGCAGCTTAGATGGGGGGGTCCTGGGCAATGAGCAGTTCTTC. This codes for CASSLDGGVLGNEQFF.

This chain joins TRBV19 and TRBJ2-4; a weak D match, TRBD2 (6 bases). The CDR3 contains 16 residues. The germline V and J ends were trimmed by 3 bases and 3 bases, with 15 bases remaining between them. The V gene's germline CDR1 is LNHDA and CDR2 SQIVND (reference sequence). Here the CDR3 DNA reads TGTGCCAGTAGTATCGAGGGTCCCGGGAGCAAAAACATTCAGTACTTC. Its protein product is CASSIEGPGSKNIQYF.

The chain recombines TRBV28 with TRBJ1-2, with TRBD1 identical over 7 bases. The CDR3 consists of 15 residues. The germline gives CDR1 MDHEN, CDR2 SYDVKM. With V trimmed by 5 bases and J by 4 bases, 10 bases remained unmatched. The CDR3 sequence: CASSTSLGGPYGYTF. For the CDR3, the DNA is TGTGCCAGCAGTACAAGCCTAGGGGGCCCCTATGGCTACACCTTC.

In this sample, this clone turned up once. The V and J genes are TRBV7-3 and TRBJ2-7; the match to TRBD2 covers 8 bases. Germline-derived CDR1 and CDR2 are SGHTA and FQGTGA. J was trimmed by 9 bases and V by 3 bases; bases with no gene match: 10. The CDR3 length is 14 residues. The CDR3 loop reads CASSLGGGNPRQYF. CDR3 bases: TGTGCCAGCAGCTTGGGCGGGGGGAACCCCCGGCAGTACTTC.

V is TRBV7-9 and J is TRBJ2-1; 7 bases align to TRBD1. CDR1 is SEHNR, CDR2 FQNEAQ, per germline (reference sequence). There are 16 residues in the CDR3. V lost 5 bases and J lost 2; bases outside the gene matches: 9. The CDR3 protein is CASSPKDRRTYNEQFF. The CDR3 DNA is TGTGCCAGCAGCCCGAAGGACAGGCGGACCTACAATGAGCAGTTCTTC.